Shown below are 15 T cell receptor beta chains from a single sample sequenced in a study of Ad26.COV2.S vaccination and SARS-CoV-2 variants. Treatment noted: around 19 received Ad26.COV2.S at low or high dose, single or two shots; about 5 received placebo; per-sample allocation not given. Following the first vaccine or placebo injection, samples were taken on day 63. Produced via immunoSEQ multiplex PCR; TCRdb's table is partial and in-frame only. This sample has about 250,000 clones, with around 87% found just once. The sequencing used peripheral blood, collected in a trial of Ad26.COV2.S vaccine versus placebo. These receptors came from a person between 18 and 65 years old who received the Ad26.COV2.S COVID-19 vaccine or a placebo.

This chain joins TRBV6-5 and TRBJ2-7; D may be TRBD2 (7 bases). V lost 6 bases and J lost 3, with 15 bases in between. This CDR3 has 14 residues. The germline CDR1 and CDR2 sequences are MNHEY and SVGAGI. CDR3 sequence: CASRISGDYYEQYF. The CDR3 DNA follows: TGTGCCAGCAGGATATCAGGGGACTACTACGAGCAGTACTTC.

The rearrangement joins TRBV5-5 to TRBJ1-4, with 9 bases aligning to TRBD1. V shed 4 bases and J 8 bases; nucleotides not matched to a gene: 6. The CDR3 sequence is 14 residues long. CDR1 and CDR2 (germline): SGHKS, YYEKEE (reference sequence). The CDR3 DNA follows: TGTGCCAGCAGCATCGGGACAGGGAAGGAAAAACTGTTTTTT. Translating gives CASSIGTGKEKLFF. Using reference TRBV5-5 and TRBJ1-4 for the parts outside the CDR3, the full variable domain is DAGVTQSPTHLIKTRGQQVTLRCSPISGHKSVSWYQQVLGQGPQFIFQYYEKEERGRGNFPDRFSARQFPNYSSELNVNALLLGDSALYLCASSIGTGKEKLFFGSGTQLSVL.

The chain employs TRBV5-6 and TRBJ1-4; D may be TRBD1 (6 bases). Germline CDR1 SGHDT, CDR2 YYEEEE. The CDR3 is 15 amino acids. Trimming took 4 bases from V and 4 from J, leaving 14 bases between them. For the CDR3, the DNA is TGTGCCAGCAGCCGCCCGGGACAAGATAATGAAAAACTGTTTTTT. This sequence encodes CASSRPGQDNEKLFF.

The gene calls are TRBV4-2 and TRBJ1-2; the D gene is possibly TRBD1 (5 bases). Trimming removed 0 bases at V and 7 bases at J, with 12 bases between. Germline V CDR1 and CDR2: LGHNA, YNFKEQ. This CDR3 region has 14 residues. The CDR3 coding sequence is TGTGCCAGCAGCCAAGAAGGCAGGGTGGGTGGCTACACCTTC. This codes for CASSQEGRVGGYTF.

The chain carries TRBV5-8 and TRBJ1-5, with 8 bases lining up with TRBD1. The CDR3 contains 15 residues. Germline V gives CDR1 SGHTS, CDR2 YDEGEE. The V gene end was trimmed by 4 bases and the J gene end by 7 bases; junction bases not matched to a gene: 10. Written as DNA, the CDR3 is TGTGCCAGCAGCGCCGACAGGGGAAGGAACCAGCCCCAGCATTTT. As protein: CASSADRGRNQPQHF. Based on the CDR3 plus reference TRBV5-8 and TRBJ1-5, the full variable domain is EAGVTQSPTHLIKTRGQQATLRCSPISGHTSVYWYQQALGLGLQFLLWYDEGEERNRGNFPPRFSGRQFPNYSSELNVNALELEDSALYLCASSADRGRNQPQHFGDGTRLSIL.

The V and J genes are TRBV18 and TRBJ2-5; the D gene is possibly TRBD1 (5 bases). Germline V gives CDR1 KGHSH, CDR2 LQKENI. Between the trimmed V and J ends, which lost 2 bases and 5 bases, there was a span of 21 bases. This CDR3 is 17 amino acids long. The CDR3 here is CASSPFEDSRFVETQYF. In DNA, the CDR3 is TGTGCCAGCTCACCATTCGAAGACAGCCGTTTTGTCGAGACCCAGTACTTC.

This clone occurred a few times. The chain combines TRBV19 with TRBJ1-6; 9 bases fit TRBD1. CDR1 is LNHDA, CDR2 SQIVND, per germline (reference sequence). The CDR3 spans 16 residues. V lost 7 bases, J lost 4 bases, and 8 bases stayed unmatched. Here the CDR3 DNA reads TGTGCCAGTACCTCTCGACAGGGGGTTTATAATTCACCCCTCCACTTT. Translated: CASTSRQGVYNSPLHF.

The gene calls are TRBV30 and TRBJ1-2; D not certain. This CDR3 is 12 amino acids long. V shed 4 bases and J shed 8 bases, with 14 bases lying between them. Germline V CDR1 and CDR2: GTSNPN, SVGIG (reference sequence). CDR3 DNA: TGTGCCTGGAAGGGCAGCCTAGAGGGCTACACCTTC. Amino acid sequence: CAWKGSLEGYTF. Together with reference TRBV30 and TRBJ1-2, the CDR3 gives the full variable domain: SQTIHQWPATLVQPVGSPLSLECTVEGTSNPNLYWYRQAAGRGLQLLFYSVGIGQISSEVPQNLSASRPQDRQFILSSKKLLLSDSGFYLCAWKGSLEGYTFGSGTRLTVV.

The genes are TRBV19 and TRBJ1-6; TRBD1 might be the D (5 bases). This CDR3 has 16 residues. Between the trimmed V and J ends, which lost 0 bases and 10 bases, there was a span of 16 bases. The germline gives CDR1 LNHDA, CDR2 SQIVND (reference sequence). The CDR3 region is CASSIEGWAGSSPLHF. The CDR3 region has the DNA TGTGCCAGTAGTATAGAAGGTTGGGCAGGGAGCTCACCCCTCCACTTT.

For the CDR3, the DNA is TGTGCCAGCAGCTGGGAGGGGGCGCGCTATGGCTACACCTTC. It encodes CASSWEGARYGYTF. V usage is TRBV7-9 and J usage is TRBJ1-2, with 7 bases that match TRBD1. Per germline, CDR1 SEHNR and CDR2 FQNEAQ (reference sequence). The trim removed 4 bases at V and 4 bases at J, leaving 6 bases unmatched. The CDR3 is made up of 14 amino acids.

There are a few counts of this clone. V is TRBV29-1 and J is TRBJ2-1; 11 bases are shared with TRBD2. This CDR3 has 15 residues. Germline CDR1 and CDR2: SQVTM and ANQGSEA. Trimming took 1 base from V and 9 from J; bases not matched to a gene: 8. The CDR3 DNA is TGCAGCGTTGAAGGGGGTAGCGGGAGGGCCGGTGAGCAGTTCTTC. Translating gives CSVEGGSGRAGEQFF.

J is TRBJ1-6 and V is TRBV9; TRBD1 might be the D (5 bases). Germline V lookup: CDR1 SGDLS, CDR2 YYNGEE. The V end was cut by 4 bases, the J end by 7 bases, with 9 bases between. The CDR3 extends over 13 amino acids. The CDR3 sequence: CASSLGGNSPLHF. Written as DNA, the CDR3 is TGTGCCAGCAGCTTGGGGGGGAATTCACCCCTCCACTTT.

The chain uses TRBV6-5 and TRBJ1-1, with 7 bases that match TRBD1. The V gene end was trimmed by 9 bases and the J gene end by 1 base; junction bases not matched to a gene: 11. The germline V gene encodes CDR1 MNHEY and CDR2 SVGAGI. This CDR3 is built from 15 residues. The CDR3 DNA is TGTGCCAGTCCCTCGGACAGGCTCTGGAACACTGAAGCTTTCTTT. This translates into CASPSDRLWNTEAFF.

The chain combines TRBV6-5 with TRBJ1-5; tentative D call: TRBD1 (5 bases). Germline CDR1 is MNHEY and CDR2 is SVGAGI. The CDR3 consists of 15 residues. The V and J ends lost 3 bases and 4 bases respectively, with 13 bases between them. The CDR3 loop reads CASSYNRPANQPQHF. The CDR3 nucleotides are TGTGCCAGCAGTTATAACAGGCCGGCAAATCAGCCCCAGCATTTT.

This clone has just one count. V and J are TRBV18 and TRBJ2-7, with D perhaps TRBD1 (6 bases). This CDR3 is 15 amino acids long. The germline V gene encodes CDR1 KGHSH and CDR2 LQKENI. V was cut by 3 bases and J by 3 bases, with 15 bases left in between. The CDR3 coding sequence is TGTGCCAGCTCACCTTTTGGGGGCCAAGGCTACGAGCAGTACTTC. It translates to CASSPFGGQGYEQYF.